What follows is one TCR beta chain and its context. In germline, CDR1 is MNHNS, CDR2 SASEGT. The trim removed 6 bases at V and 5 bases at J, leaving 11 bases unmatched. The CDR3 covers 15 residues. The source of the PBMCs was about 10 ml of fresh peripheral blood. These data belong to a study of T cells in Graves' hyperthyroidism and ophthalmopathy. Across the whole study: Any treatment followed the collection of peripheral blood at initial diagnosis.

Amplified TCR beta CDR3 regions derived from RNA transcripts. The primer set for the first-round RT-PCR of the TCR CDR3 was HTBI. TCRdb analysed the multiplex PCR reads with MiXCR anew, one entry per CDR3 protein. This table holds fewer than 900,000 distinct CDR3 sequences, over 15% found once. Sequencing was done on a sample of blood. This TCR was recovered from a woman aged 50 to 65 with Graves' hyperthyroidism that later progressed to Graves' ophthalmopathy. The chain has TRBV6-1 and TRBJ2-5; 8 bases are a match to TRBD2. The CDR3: CASSNNGGASETQYF. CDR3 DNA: TGTGCCAGCAGCAACAACGGGGGGGCTTCGGAGACCCAGTACTTC.